This TCR beta chain was retrieved from a study of T cells in Graves' hyperthyroidism and ophthalmopathy. Broader study findings: Appearing also in blood were most of the thyroid clonotypes expanded above 0.001.

Amplified TCR beta CDR3 regions derived from RNA transcripts. The primer set for the first-round RT-PCR of the TCR CDR3 was HTBI. MiXCR, applied by TCRdb to the multiplex PCR reads, yields one record per CDR3 protein. The table lists more than 250,000 distinct CDR3 sequences, roughly 15% of them singletons. This clonotype was found many times. Antigen unknown. Trimming took 0 bases from V and 5 from J; bases not matched to a gene: 4. CDR1 is MGHRA, CDR2 YSYEKL, per germline. This CDR3 contains 14 residues. Criteria for exclusion of patients were uncontrolled infection, other autoimmune disease, pregnancy or lactation. Blood was drawn at first hyperthyroidism diagnosis, before any ophthalmopathy symptoms. Using more than 7.5 ml of fresh peripheral blood, PBMCs were prepared.

The receptor was derived from a woman aged 45-65 years with Graves' hyperthyroidism that later progressed to Graves' ophthalmopathy. The genes are TRBV4-1 and TRBJ2-7, with 7 bases identical to TRBD2. Sequencing was carried out using blood. The CDR3 is CASSQDGRLHEQYF. DNA of the CDR3: TGCGCCAGCAGCCAAGACGGGAGGTTACACGAGCAGTACTTC.